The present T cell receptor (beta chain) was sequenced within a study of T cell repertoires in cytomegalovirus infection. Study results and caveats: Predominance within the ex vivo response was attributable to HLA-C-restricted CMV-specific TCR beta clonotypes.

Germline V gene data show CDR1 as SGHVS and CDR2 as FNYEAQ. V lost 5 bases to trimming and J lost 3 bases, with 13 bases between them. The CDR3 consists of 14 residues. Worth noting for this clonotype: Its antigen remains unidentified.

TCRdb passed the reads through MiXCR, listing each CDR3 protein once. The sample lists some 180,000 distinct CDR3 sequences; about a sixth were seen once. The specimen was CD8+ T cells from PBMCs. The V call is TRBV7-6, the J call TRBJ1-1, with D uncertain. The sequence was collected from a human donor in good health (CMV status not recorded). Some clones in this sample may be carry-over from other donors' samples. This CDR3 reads CASSPREGDTEAFF. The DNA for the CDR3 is TGTGCCAGCAGCCCAAGGGAGGGCGACACTGAAGCTTTCTTT.